This passage covers 6 T cell receptor beta chains from one sample sequenced in a study of T cell repertoires in cytomegalovirus infection. TCRdb fed the reads into MiXCR, producing one record per CDR3 protein. The table includes 160,000 or so distinct CDR3 sequences, about 20% detected once. These receptors lack a known antigen. The sequenced sample was CD8+ T cells from cultured PBMCs, obtained from culture after CMV antigen stimulation. These receptors were collected from a human donor in good health (CMV status not recorded). Some clones in this sample may be carry-over from other donors' samples.

There are a few counts of this clonotype. This chain links TRBV27 with TRBJ2-3; D possibly uses TRBD1 or TRBD2 (5 bases each). The CDR3 covers 16 residues. The V end lost 6 bases, the J end lost 0 bases, and 16 bases lay between the germline ends. From germline, CDR1 is MNHEY and CDR2 SMNVEV (reference sequence). CDR3 in DNA: TGTGCCAGCAGCCCTGCCAGGGCGGGTAGCACAGATACGCAGTATTTT. Protein: CASSPARAGSTDTQYF.

This clonotype occurred a few times. The CDR3 sequence is CASSLSGDINYGYTF. The CDR3 DNA sequence: TGTGCCAGCAGCTTAAGTGGGGATATTAACTATGGCTACACCTTC. V usage is TRBV7-9 and J usage is TRBJ1-2; D is unclear. There are 15 residues in the CDR3. From germline, CDR1 is SEHNR and CDR2 FQNEAQ (reference sequence). V lost 2 bases, J lost 1 base, and 11 bases lay in between.

This CDR3 reads CASSEGRQETQYF. The CDR3 region has the DNA TGTGCCAGCAGTGAGGGGCGCCAAGAGACCCAGTACTTC. The rearrangement joins TRBV2 to TRBJ2-5, with D possibly TRBD1 on 5 matching bases. The germline CDR1 and CDR2 sequences are SNHLY and FYNNEI. V lost 3 bases to trimming and J lost 1 base, with 6 bases between them. This CDR3 spans 13 amino acids.

This chain uses TRBV2 with TRBJ2-1; D gene uncertain. V was pared by 3 bases and J by 9 bases, with 12 bases between. The CDR3 loop spans 13 amino acids. Germline V lookup: CDR1 SNHLY, CDR2 FYNNEI. The CDR3 nucleotides read TGTGCCAGCAGTGATTCCAGGTTTGTTGAGCAGTTCTTC. This sequence encodes CASSDSRFVEQFF.

This clonotype has a handful of counts. The rearrangement joins TRBV7-8 to TRBJ1-1; D uncertain. The CDR3 is 12 residues long. Germline-derived CDR1 and CDR2 are SGHVS and FQNEAQ. The V and J ends lost 0 bases and 11 bases respectively, with 10 bases between them. CDR3 residues: CASSLAPDDAFF. For the CDR3, the DNA is TGTGCCAGCAGCTTAGCCCCAGACGACGCTTTCTTT.

The chain has TRBV7-9 and TRBJ1-1; the D gene is possibly TRBD1 (6 bases). This CDR3 spans 19 amino acids. V lost 0 bases and J 4 bases, leaving 24 bases between the germline ends. Looked up from germline, CDR1 is SEHNR and CDR2 is FQNEAQ (reference sequence). CDR3 protein: CASSLATDIYREGSTEAFF. CDR3 nucleotides: TGTGCCAGCAGCTTAGCCACCGATATATACAGGGAGGGAAGCACTGAAGCTTTCTTT.